The 15 T cell receptor beta chains listed next were all sequenced from one sample in a study of human T cells and chemical hapten exposure. TCRdb called the RACE reads again in MiXCR, with one record for every CDR3 protein. The data show more than 65,000 distinct CDR3 sequences, 7.5% to 9% seen once. As for time point: patch test 1, 2 weeks after DPC sensitization. Treatment noted: therapeutic diphenylcyclopropenone sensitization with weekly scalp DPC. The sample was whole blood, taken in connection with sensitization to the hapten diphenylcyclopropenone (DPC). The receptors here all came from a woman in her twenties or thirties with alopecia areata. Some clones in this sample may be carry-over from other donors' samples.

This clonotype was seen ten or more times. V gene TRBV9 combines with J gene TRBJ2-3; D ambiguous. There are 18 residues in the CDR3. Germline V gene lookup returns CDR1 SGDLS and CDR2 YYNGEE. V was cut by 3 bases and J by 2 bases, with 22 bases left in between. CDR3 amino acids: CASSASQVYIDSTDTQYF. In DNA form, the CDR3 reads TGTGCCAGCAGCGCAAGTCAGGTCTACATAGACTCCACAGATACGCAGTATTTT.

This chain connects TRBV29-1 to TRBJ1-1; D gene ambiguous. The germline CDR1 and CDR2 sequences are SQVTM and ANQGSEA. Between the trimmed V and J ends, which lost 3 bases and 8 bases, there was a span of 10 bases. The CDR3 is 11 residues long. CDR3 loop: CSVDPRNEAFF. CDR3 nucleotides: TGCAGCGTTGACCCTAGGAACGAAGCTTTCTTT.

Concerning this clonotype itself: This is likely a read error, given that the CDR3 carries no conserved phenylalanine or tryptophan at its end. The J gene is TRBJ2-1, the V gene TRBV7-8; D is uncertain. The CDR3 has 14 amino acids. Germline loops: CDR1 SGHVS, CDR2 FQNEAQ. Trimming took 0 bases from V and 9 from J, leaving 12 bases between them. This chain's CDR3 is CASSLAQAVAEQFS. The CDR3 DNA is TGTGCCAGCAGCTTAGCTCAAGCCGTAGCTGAGCAGTTCTCC.

This clonotype was counted many times. The J gene is TRBJ2-3, the V gene TRBV4-2, with D possibly being TRBD2 (5 bases). There are 17 residues in the CDR3. In germline, CDR1 is LGHNA, CDR2 YNFKEQ. Trimming shortened V by 0 bases and J by 7 bases, and 20 bases separated the two germline ends. DNA for the CDR3: TGTGCCAGCAGCCAAGATAGAAGCGGTACCCCTGGCAATACGCAGTATTTT. Protein sequence: CASSQDRSGTPGNTQYF.

The sample holds many counts of this clonotype. V usage is TRBV12-3 or TRBV12-4 and J usage is TRBJ2-7; D may be TRBD2 (5 bases). The CDR3 covers 18 residues. V shed 3 bases and J shed 2 bases, with 23 bases lying between them. CDR3 in DNA: TGTGCCAGCAGTTTGGCCCCCGGGGTTACCCTAGGCACCTACGAGCAGTACTTC. This codes for CASSLAPGVTLGTYEQYF.

This clonotype was seen repeatedly, ten times or more. The V gene is TRBV6-4, the J gene TRBJ2-3; TRBD2 matches at 8 bases. The junction had 0 bases not matched to a gene; V was cut back by 0 bases and J by 1 base. CDR1 and CDR2 (germline): MRHNA, SNTAGT. The CDR3 consists of 15 residues. Here the CDR3 DNA reads TGTGCCAGCAGTGACTCTAGCGGGGGCACAGATACGCAGTATTTT. It yields the protein CASSDSSGGTDTQYF.

J is TRBJ2-6 and V is TRBV15, with 9 bases fitting TRBD1. The CDR3 totals 18 residues. In germline, CDR1 is LNHNV, CDR2 YYDKDF (reference sequence). V shed 3 bases and J 4 bases; nucleotides not matched to a gene: 10. As DNA, the CDR3 is TGTGCCACCAGCAGGCGGGACGGGACAGGGACCGGGGCCAACGTCCTGACTTTC. This gives the protein CATSRRDGTGTGANVLTF.

This clonotype was detected many times. V usage is TRBV6-1 and J usage is TRBJ1-1; a weak D match, TRBD1 (5 bases). This CDR3 is built from 19 residues. Germline V lookup: CDR1 MNHNS, CDR2 SASEGT. V lost 4 bases to trimming and J lost 0 bases, with 24 bases between them. CDR3 protein: CASSVKTAMFTGLNTEAFF. In DNA, the CDR3 is TGTGCCAGCAGTGTTAAGACTGCAATGTTTACAGGACTGAACACTGAAGCTTTCTTT.

V and J are TRBV10-1 and TRBJ1-1; TRBD1 matches 7 bases. V was pared by 4 bases and J by 0 bases, with 8 bases of the junction left unmatched. Germline V gene lookup returns CDR1 WNHNN and CDR2 SYGVQD (reference sequence). This CDR3 spans 16 amino acids. As DNA, the CDR3 is TGCGCCAGCAGTGTTCCAGACAGGGAAGTGAACACTGAAGCTTTCTTT. Translating gives CASSVPDREVNTEAFF.

The CDR3 reads CASSRGTQNTEAFF. Here the CDR3 DNA reads TGCGCCAGCAGTCGAGGGACCCAGAACACTGAAGCTTTCTTT. This rearrangement joins TRBV5-1 to TRBJ1-1; maybe TRBD1 (5 bases). The CDR3 has 14 residues. CDR1 and CDR2 (germline): SGHRS, YFSETQ. Trimming took 5 bases from V and 1 from J, leaving 12 bases between them.

This clonotype was recorded at least ten times. The rearrangement joins TRBV19 to TRBJ2-6; 7 bases match TRBD2. This CDR3 has 16 amino acids. CDR1 and CDR2 from the germline V gene are LNHDA and SQIVND (reference sequence). V was pared by 7 bases and J by 0 bases, with 6 bases of the junction left unmatched. CDR3 sequence (DNA): TGTGCCAGTAAGCGGGGCTTGCACTCTGGGGCCAACGTCCTGACTTTC. Translating gives CASKRGLHSGANVLTF. The variable domain in full, completed from reference TRBV19 and TRBJ2-6, reads DGGITQSPKYLFRKEGQNVTLSCEQNLNHDAMYWYRQDPGQGLRLIYYSQIVNDFQKGDIAEGYSVSREKKESFPLTVTSAQKNPTAFYLCASKRGLHSGANVLTFGAGSRLTVL.

As concerns this clonotype: A much larger clone is a single base away; this may be a read error. The chain combines TRBV7-9 with TRBJ2-1; weak D call: TRBD2 (6 bases). The CDR3 extends over 14 amino acids. Germline assignment: CDR1 SEHNR and CDR2 FQNEAQ (reference sequence). V was cut by 5 bases and J by 3 bases, with 11 bases left in between. The CDR3 loop is CASSANGGYNEQFF. CDR3 in DNA: TGTGCCAGCAGCGCAAACGGGGGCTACAATGAGCAGTTCTTC.

The chain couples TRBV6-2 or TRBV6-3 to TRBJ2-7; TRBD1 might be the D (6 bases). Germline V gives CDR1 MNHEY, CDR2 SVGEGT. The ends were cut back, 11 bases at V and 3 bases at J, with 11 bases in the middle. This CDR3 has 11 residues. The CDR3 DNA reads TGTGCCGTCGGACAGAACTACGAGCAGTACTTC. Its translation: CAVGQNYEQYF.

The chain combines TRBV12-3 or TRBV12-4 with TRBJ2-3; possibly TRBD1 or TRBD2 for D (5 bases each). Deletions cut 5 bases from V and 7 bases from J, with 10 bases between. The CDR3 runs 12 residues. Here the CDR3 reads CASSPRENTQYF. The CDR3 DNA reads as TGTGCCAGCAGTCCCAGGGAGAATACGCAGTATTTT.

This clonotype was observed at least ten times. The chain employs TRBV25-1 and TRBJ2-3; no firm D call. The germline gives CDR1 MGHDK, CDR2 SYGVNS. The CDR3 loop spans 12 amino acids. V lost 5 bases, J lost 1 base, and 4 bases lay in between. The CDR3 sequence: CASSSRTDTQYF. In DNA, the CDR3 is TGTGCCAGCAGTTCCCGCACAGATACGCAGTATTTT.